The clone carrying this TCR beta chain has at least ten counts. The germline CDR1 and CDR2 sequences are LGHDT and YNNKEL (reference sequence). With 4 bases removed from V and 5 bases from J, the gap between germline ends came to 14 bases. This CDR3 is 15 amino acids long. The hyperthyroidism was newly diagnosed and had lasted under 2 months; the patients were aged 18 to 65. Exclusion of patients followed from uncontrolled infection, other autoimmune disease, pregnancy or lactation. Amplification of TCR beta CDR3 regions was performed using RNA transcripts as template. TCR CDR3 underwent first-round RT-PCR with the HTBI primer set. TCRdb re-analysed the multiplex PCR reads in MiXCR, keeping a single row per CDR3 protein. The sample contains 300,000 to 450,000 distinct CDR3 sequences, over 11% of which appear only once. This sample is part of a study of T cells in Graves' hyperthyroidism and ophthalmopathy.

The sample taken for sequencing was blood. The TCR comes from a woman between 55 and 75 years old with Graves' hyperthyroidism. This sequence joins TRBV3-1 and TRBJ1-4; TRBD1 is a possible D gene (6 bases). The CDR3 nucleotides read TGTGCCAGCAGCCTAGGAGGACAGTCGAATGAAAAACTGTTTTTT. Translated, it gives CASSLGGQSNEKLFF.